A selection of T cell receptor beta chains follows, all from one sample in a study of blood T cell repertoires in COVID-19. TCRdb's copy holds only in-frame clones and misses some; the assay was immunoSEQ multiplex PCR. The table has around 110,000 clones, 70% to 90% seen once. The source material was peripheral blood. Every receptor here comes from a man between 35 and 55 years old with active or convalescent COVID-19. Both conserved end residues are part of each CDR3. The order of the fields is clone size, V gene, J gene, D gene, CDR3 protein, CDR3 DNA. A D gene is named only where the DNA matches it firmly. Clone size appears in some rows only: once, few, many, or a class for an expanded clone.

once	TRBV6-2/TRBV6-3	TRBJ1-2	TRBD1	CASSRDRLKYGYTF	TGTGCCAGCAGTCGGGACAGGCTTAAGTATGGCTACACCTTC
NA	TRBV3-1/TRBV3-2	TRBJ1-2	NA	CASSQEGRRATTF	TGTGCCAGCAGCCAAGAGGGGAGAAGGGCGACGACCTTC
NA	TRBV28	TRBJ2-7	NA	CASSFRTLISYEQYF	TGTGCCAGCAGTTTCCGTACTCTCATCTCCTACGAGCAGTACTTC
NA	TRBV4-2	TRBJ2-3	TRBD1	CASSQGDRGPVMDTQYF	TGTGCCAGCAGCCAAGGCGACAGGGGCCCAGTCATGGATACGCAGTATTTT
NA	TRBV5-1	TRBJ2-1	TRBD2	CASSPGTSGRGDEQFF	TGCGCCAGCAGCCCAGGGACTAGCGGGAGGGGAGATGAGCAGTTCTTC
NA	TRBV5-6	TRBJ1-6	TRBD1	CASSWWTGINSPLHF	TGTGCCAGCAGCTGGTGGACAGGGATAAATTCACCCCTCCACTTT
NA	TRBV4-1	TRBJ1-1	NA	CASSPPQTMNTEAFF	TGCGCCAGCAGCCCCCCACAAACAATGAACACTGAAGCTTTCTTT
NA	TRBV27	TRBJ2-3	NA	CASSLGSSSTDTQYF	TGTGCCAGCAGTTTAGGCAGTTCTAGCACAGATACGCAGTATTTT
NA	TRBV9	TRBJ2-1	NA	CASSVAEYNEQFF	TGTGCCAGCAGCGTAGCAGAATACAATGAGCAGTTCTTC
NA	TRBV4-1	TRBJ2-7	NA	CASSQEGTYYYEQYF	TGCGCCAGCAGCCAAGAAGGGACTTACTACTACGAGCAGTACTTC
NA	TRBV5-6	TRBJ1-5	NA	CASSLDSSNQPQHF	TGTGCCAGCAGCTTGGACTCGAGCAATCAGCCCCAGCATTTT
NA	TRBV29-1	TRBJ2-5	NA	CSGTAAAGETQYF	TGCAGCGGAACAGCGGCCGCCGGGGAGACCCAGTACTTC
NA	TRBV19	TRBJ2-7	TRBD2	CASTLRSGRYYEQYF	TGTGCCAGTACTCTACGGAGCGGGAGATACTACGAGCAGTACTTC
NA	TRBV30	TRBJ2-7	TRBD1	CAWRDRVGEQYF	TGTGCCTGGAGGGACAGGGTAGGCGAGCAGTACTTC
NA	TRBV28	TRBJ2-2	NA	CASSLAGRSGELFF	TGTGCCAGCAGTTTAGCAGGGAGGTCCGGGGAGCTGTTTTTT
NA	TRBV19	TRBJ1-1	TRBD1	CASSGQGRNTEAFF	TGTGCCAGTAGCGGACAGGGACGGAACACTGAAGCTTTCTTT
few	TRBV7-2	TRBJ1-4	NA	CASSYGVAGDNEKLFF	TGTGCCAGCAGCTACGGTGTGGCAGGGGATAATGAAAAACTGTTTTTT
NA	TRBV19	TRBJ1-5	NA	CASSILSTDQPQHF	TGTGCCAGTAGTATTTTGAGTACGGATCAGCCCCAGCATTTT